The 3 T cell receptor beta chains given below trace back to one sample, sequenced in a study of T-cell reconstitution after alpha-beta-depleted transplantation in children. TCRbeta library construction was performed incorporating unique molecular identifiers. A single record per CDR3 protein comes from TCRdb applying MiXCR to the PCR reads. The sample lists about 980,000 distinct CDR3 sequences, about 29% occurring once. This specimen consisted of PBMCs, mostly from graft donor cells, obtained 360 days after TCRalphabeta/CD19-depleted stem cell transplant. The receptors come from a boy in the first two years of life who had a stem cell transplant for SCID, so the T cells may come from the graft donor.

A few counts support this clonotype. The V call is TRBV24-1, the J call TRBJ2-3; D gene ambiguous. Germline lookup yields CDR1 KGHDR and CDR2 SFDVKD. CDR3 length: 15 residues. V was cut by 0 bases and J by 2 bases, with 8 bases left in between. This CDR3 reads CATSDLGQNTDTQYF. For the CDR3, the DNA is TGTGCCACCAGTGATTTGGGGCAGAACACAGATACGCAGTATTTT.

The chain couples TRBV18 to TRBJ2-3; D may match TRBD1 or TRBD2 (6 bases each). Trimming took 3 bases from V and 8 from J, leaving 21 bases between them. CDR3 length equals 16 residues. Germline CDR1 and CDR2: KGHSH and LQKENI. The CDR3 here is CASSPTRGPLGGTQYF. DNA for the CDR3: TGTGCCAGCTCACCCACCAGGGGACCATTGGGGGGTACGCAGTATTTT. Supplemented by reference TRBV18 and TRBJ2-3, the full variable domain reads NAGVMQNPRHLVRRRGQEARLRCSPMKGHSHVYWYRQLPEEGLKFMVYLQKENIIDESGMPKERFSAEFPKEGPSILRIQQVVRGDSAAYFCASSPTRGPLGGTQYFGPGTRLTVL.

This clonotype turned up a few times. The chain links TRBV5-1 to TRBJ2-5, with D possibly matching TRBD1 (6 bases). Trimming stripped 0 bases from V and 1 base from J, with 7 bases between. This CDR3 is built from 14 residues. The V gene's germline CDR1 is SGHRS and CDR2 YFSETQ. CDR3 coding DNA: TGCGCCAGCAGCTTGGCGGACAGCCAAGAGACCCAGTACTTC. This translates into CASSLADSQETQYF.